This T cell receptor beta chain comes out of a study of blood T cell repertoires in COVID-19. At the level of the study: The cDNA or gDNA used as material had been derived from T cells, B-cell-depleted T cells, or PBMCs.

The V gene's germline CDR1 is MNHEY and CDR2 SVGAGI. Trimming pared 0 bases from V and 4 bases from J, leaving 13 bases between. The CDR3 runs 16 residues. Per the authors' pipeline: Estimation of nucleated cell counts was performed using reference gene primer amplification. Assay: immunoSEQ multiplex PCR; the TCRdb copy retains only in-frame clones and omits some. V, J and clone size reflect that table, while D and trimming were determined from the DNA. Of 150,000 to 200,000 clones in the sample, 75% to 90% are singletons; the top ten hold over 9.5%. The sample was peripheral blood. The V and J genes are TRBV6-5 and TRBJ1-3, with D tentatively TRBD1 (5 bases). The receptor's source is a human donor with active or convalescent COVID-19. The donor label of this sample is uncertain. The CDR3 DNA is TGTGCCAGCAGTTACTCGGCAGGGAGGCTGGGAAACACCATATATTTT. Amino acids: CASSYSAGRLGNTIYF.